These T cell receptor beta chains were read from a single sample in a study of blood T cell repertoires in COVID-19. The data were produced by immunoSEQ multiplex PCR, yet TCRdb's version contains in-frame clones alone and is incomplete. The table shows some 93,000 clones, with 75% to 90% occurring only once. Sequencing was done on a sample of peripheral blood. The source is a woman over 75 with acute or convalescent COVID-19. Each CDR3 is given without its conserved first and last residue.

v_gene,len,CDR3aa
TRBV10-3,11,AIGETDSYEQY
TRBV12-3/TRBV12-4,11,ASRQGQGYGYT
TRBV11-2,12,ASSLPGGNQPQH
TRBV18,15,ASSPLPGTGEGYEQY
TRBV6-5,12,ATEAGYSYNEQF
TRBV7-8,13,ASSRGWGGGEKLF
TRBV10-3,12,ATGAGTGLPEAF
TRBV3-1/TRBV3-2,13,ASSQAGTNTGELF
TRBV7-3,12,ASSWGGSNTEAF
TRBV18,11,ASSGTGNEKLF
TRBV19,13,ASSIRSLPTDTQY
TRBV9,10,ASSALGNTIY
TRBV10-3,14,AISESGTAFSYEQY
TRBV30,11,AQWTGDNQPQH
TRBV7-9,10,ASEKRGSPLH
TRBV19,12,ASSDTGGARGYT
TRBV20-1,9,SAPTYYEQY
TRBV11-3,13,ASSPRAGAPGELF
TRBV24-1,13,ATSAPSGGDNEQF
TRBV5-1,16,ASSLVAGGAVNTGELF
TRBV6-5,12,ASSPPGTGNTIY
TRBV6-6,13,ASSYEGSSNQPQH
TRBV12-3/TRBV12-4,11,ASSLPAGVGYT
TRBV3-1/TRBV3-2,14,ASSQGIAGGEETQY